The entry below describes one T cell receptor (beta chain). Its antigen target is currently unknown. Qualities for individual bases were not recorded, and no much larger clone is one base off. The data are from a study of blood T cell repertoires in COVID-19 (dated by TCRdb to 2018 to 2021). General notes on the study: Samples from collaborators originated in the United States, Italy and Spain and spanned both the acute and convalescent phases of COVID-19. The material from the prospective study consisted of cDNA or gDNA derived from T cells, B-cell-depleted T cells, or PBMCs. The dataset comprised deeply sampled blood TCRbeta repertoires from subjects exposed to, actively infected with, or recovered from COVID-19. The repertoires were made available in a free public database intended to serve as a resource for research on the immune response to SARS-CoV-2. The samples were drawn from the first 160 participants of the ongoing ImmuneRACE study and from 950 to 1,500 subjects provided by 6 global collaborators. Nearly every sample came with metadata listing a de-identified subject ID, COVID-19 status, age in years and sex. HLA class I and class II types, where available, came from metadata supplied by the sample provider rather than from assay-based typing. Overall study outcomes, separate from this receptor: How much clinical and demographic metadata was included differed by source and by participant, and the metadata was provided uncurated.

Each collaborating institution followed its own protocols to collect whole blood in K2EDTA tubes. Collaborator samples were shipped for TCRbeta analysis as frozen whole blood, isolated PBMCs, or DNA extracted from either sample type. TCRbeta CDR3 regions were amplified from genomic DNA using the immunoSEQ Assay, a bias-controlled multiplex PCR. On the study's bioinformatics: The number of nucleated cells in each sample was estimated from the amplification of reference gene primers within the assay. To quantify the absolute abundance of each unique TCRbeta CDR3 rearrangement, sequence reads were collapsed and filtered. Productive Simpson clonality was computed per sample as the square root of Simpson's diversity index over productive rearrangements. The immuneACCESS repertoire file appears here via TCRdb, limited to in-frame rearrangements. These files lack a portion of the clones; in checked studies, under half of the deficit traces to unresolved V genes, and the cause of the others is not known. The V and J calls and the clone size are those of that table, but D and trimming were determined from the DNA. This sample holds around 300,000 clones; roughly 84% were observed only once. 1% of the sample lies in the top ten.

This receptor was obtained from a man over 45 with active or convalescent COVID-19. The sample comprised peripheral blood.

In nucleotides, the sequence is TGTGCCAGCAGCTTAGGACAGGGGTTTACTGAAGCTTTCTTT. It translates as CASSLGQGFTEAFF. The V gene is TRBV7-2 and the J gene is TRBJ1-1, with 8 junctional bases fitting TRBD1. Taken from cysteine to phenylalanine, the CDR3 has 14 residues. Just CDR3 DNA is preserved here, 42 bases in frame from base 1. CDR1 and CDR2 are drawn from the germline V gene: SGHTA, FQGNSA. V ends up 1 base short and J 5 bases short, with an unmatched junction base count of 3.